A selection of T cell receptor beta chains follows, all from one sample in a study of ipilimumab plus nivolumab after autologous stem cell transplantation. The repertoire was sequenced with immunoSEQ multiplex PCR; TCRdb's copy has only in-frame clones and lacks some. The sample has just under 9,500 clones, about 67% seen once. The starting material was PBMCs, obtained in a trial of ipilimumab plus nivolumab as post-transplant consolidation. The receptors here all came from a female donor with multiple myeloma. Both conserved end residues are part of each CDR3. A D gene is named only where the DNA matches it firmly. Only part of the rows carry a size: once, few, many, or a class if the clone is expanded.

clone size: NA; V gene: TRBV5-1; D gene: NA; J gene: TRBJ1-1; CDR3 DNA: TGCGCCAGCAGCTTGGGGACAAGTTACACGTCCCAGCACACTGAAGCTTTCTTT; CDR3 protein: CASSLGTSYTSQHTEAFF
clone size: NA; V gene: TRBV10-2; D gene: NA; J gene: TRBJ2-1; CDR3 DNA: TGCGCCAGCAGGGACAACAGTGACATGAGCAATGAGCAGTTCTTC; CDR3 protein: CASRDNSDMSNEQFF
clone size: NA; V gene: TRBV15; D gene: TRBD2; J gene: TRBJ2-5; CDR3 DNA: TGTGCCACCAGCATGAGAGCGGGAGGATATGAGACCCAGTACTTC; CDR3 protein: CATSMRAGGYETQYF
clone size: few; V gene: TRBV18; D gene: NA; J gene: TRBJ2-7; CDR3 DNA: TGTGCCAGCTCACCAAGTTCCCCTTTAAGCGAGCAGTACTTC; CDR3 protein: CASSPSSPLSEQYF
clone size: NA; V gene: TRBV2; D gene: NA; J gene: TRBJ2-6; CDR3 DNA: TGTGCCAAGGCTTCCTCTGGGGCCAACGTCCTGACTTTC; CDR3 protein: CAKASSGANVLTF
clone size: NA; V gene: TRBV28; D gene: NA; J gene: TRBJ2-7; CDR3 DNA: TGTGCCAGCAGCCCCGGCTGGACCTACGAGCAGTACTTC; CDR3 protein: CASSPGWTYEQYF
clone size: once; V gene: TRBV28; D gene: NA; J gene: TRBJ2-5; CDR3 DNA: TGTGCCAGCCTCCCGGCGACCAGGGGGGTACAAGAGACCCAGTACTTC; CDR3 protein: CASLPATRGVQETQYF
clone size: NA; V gene: TRBV28; D gene: NA; J gene: TRBJ2-7; CDR3 DNA: TGTGCCAGCAGTGTAGGACTTAACTACGAGCAGTACTTC; CDR3 protein: CASSVGLNYEQYF
clone size: NA; V gene: TRBV27; D gene: NA; J gene: TRBJ2-5; CDR3 DNA: TGTGCCAGCAGTTTCCCGCAAGGGACCCAGTACTTC; CDR3 protein: CASSFPQGTQYF
clone size: once; V gene: TRBV2; D gene: NA; J gene: TRBJ2-2; CDR3 DNA: TGTGCCAGCAGTACCACCGGGGAGCTGTTTTTT; CDR3 protein: CASSTTGELFF
clone size: NA; V gene: TRBV19; D gene: TRBD1; J gene: TRBJ2-7; CDR3 DNA: TGTGCCAGTAGTTCCGGCCGGGACAGGGAAAACTACGAGCAGTACTTC; CDR3 protein: CASSSGRDRENYEQYF
clone size: NA; V gene: TRBV5-6; D gene: TRBD2; J gene: TRBJ2-1; CDR3 DNA: TGTGCCAGCAGCACGGGACTAGGGAGCCCTTACAATGAGCAGTTCTTC; CDR3 protein: CASSTGLGSPYNEQFF
clone size: once; V gene: TRBV6-6; D gene: NA; J gene: TRBJ2-7; CDR3 DNA: TGTGCCAGCAGTCAGGACCGCTTTCCCTACGAGCAGTACTTC; CDR3 protein: CASSQDRFPYEQYF
clone size: large; V gene: TRBV19; D gene: TRBD1; J gene: TRBJ2-1; CDR3 DNA: TGTGCCAGTAGTGTAGACAGGGGGCGATTCTACAATGAGCAGTTCTTC; CDR3 protein: CASSVDRGRFYNEQFF
clone size: NA; V gene: TRBV28; D gene: TRBD2; J gene: TRBJ2-3; CDR3 DNA: TGTGCCAGCAGTTCTAGCGGGTGGGATACGCAGTATTTT; CDR3 protein: CASSSSGWDTQYF
clone size: NA; V gene: TRBV5-5; D gene: TRBD1; J gene: TRBJ2-7; CDR3 DNA: TGTGCCAGCAGCCGGACAGGGGGAGGCGAGCAGTACTTC; CDR3 protein: CASSRTGGGEQYF
clone size: few; V gene: TRBV5-1; D gene: NA; J gene: TRBJ1-3; CDR3 DNA: TGCGCCAGCAGCTTGTCGGCGGACTCTGGAAACACCATATATTTT; CDR3 protein: CASSLSADSGNTIYF
clone size: NA; V gene: TRBV27; D gene: NA; J gene: TRBJ1-6; CDR3 DNA: TGTGCCAGCAGTTCCCCGGCGGCACCCCTCCACTTT; CDR3 protein: CASSSPAAPLHF
clone size: NA; V gene: TRBV5-3; D gene: NA; J gene: TRBJ2-7; CDR3 DNA: TGTGTCCGATATCCTGGACAACACGGTTACGAGCAGTACTTC; CDR3 protein: CVRYPGQHGYEQYF
clone size: once; V gene: TRBV21-1; D gene: NA; J gene: TRBJ2-1; CDR3 DNA: TGTGCCAGCAGCAAACGACCGGGACAGACTTACAATGAGCAGTTCTTC; CDR3 protein: CASSKRPGQTYNEQFF
clone size: NA; V gene: TRBV4-1; D gene: NA; J gene: TRBJ2-5; CDR3 DNA: TGCGCCAGCAGCCAAGAGGGGGTCGGGCAACCTCAAGAGACCCAGTACTTC; CDR3 protein: CASSQEGVGQPQETQYF
clone size: few; V gene: TRBV10-3; D gene: TRBD1; J gene: TRBJ1-2; CDR3 DNA: TGTGCCACCCGGACAGGGGAAGGGGATGGCTACACCTTC; CDR3 protein: CATRTGEGDGYTF
clone size: medium-sized; V gene: TRBV6-5; D gene: NA; J gene: TRBJ1-2; CDR3 DNA: TGTGCCAGCAGAAAGGGGCGGGGGGCCTATGGCTACACCTTC; CDR3 protein: CASRKGRGAYGYTF
clone size: NA; V gene: TRBV7-9; D gene: NA; J gene: TRBJ2-1; CDR3 DNA: TGTGCCAGCAGCTTAGGGCGGACACAGTCCAATGAGCAGTTCTTC; CDR3 protein: CASSLGRTQSNEQFF
clone size: few; V gene: TRBV30; D gene: TRBD1; J gene: TRBJ2-1; CDR3 DNA: TGTGCCTGGACCACCCGGGAAGAGGGACAGCATCTCTCCTACAATGAGCAGTTCTTC; CDR3 protein: CAWTTREEGQHLSYNEQFF
clone size: NA; V gene: TRBV5-1; D gene: TRBD2; J gene: TRBJ2-1; CDR3 DNA: TGCGCCAGCAGCTTGTCCCCTAGCGGAACCCTCTCCTACAATGAGCAGTTCTTC; CDR3 protein: CASSLSPSGTLSYNEQFF
clone size: few; V gene: TRBV28; D gene: NA; J gene: TRBJ1-4; CDR3 DNA: TGTGCGACTCTAATGGGGAGAGAAAAACTGTTTTTT; CDR3 protein: CATLMGREKLFF
clone size: medium-sized; V gene: TRBV2; D gene: NA; J gene: TRBJ2-1; CDR3 DNA: TGTGCCAGCAGTACTAGACTACCGTACAATGAGCAGTTCTTC; CDR3 protein: CASSTRLPYNEQFF
clone size: NA; V gene: TRBV7-6; D gene: TRBD1; J gene: TRBJ2-7; CDR3 DNA: TGTGCCAGCACCTTTAGACAGGGTAGAGGGTACGAGCAGTACTTC; CDR3 protein: CASTFRQGRGYEQYF
clone size: few; V gene: TRBV27; D gene: NA; J gene: TRBJ2-5; CDR3 DNA: TGTGCCAGCAGCGTTCCCTCGGGGACCCAGTACTTC; CDR3 protein: CASSVPSGTQYF
clone size: NA; V gene: TRBV6-1; D gene: TRBD1; J gene: TRBJ1-4; CDR3 DNA: TGTGCCAGCAGTGAAAGACAGGGAAGGGAAAAACTGTTTTTT; CDR3 protein: CASSERQGREKLFF
clone size: NA; V gene: TRBV5-4; D gene: NA; J gene: TRBJ1-2; CDR3 DNA: TGTGCCAGCAGACAGTGGGGGGCGCTCGGGGGCTACACCTTC; CDR3 protein: CASRQWGALGGYTF
clone size: once; V gene: TRBV29-1; D gene: TRBD1; J gene: TRBJ2-2; CDR3 DNA: TGCAGCGTTGAAGGACAGGGGAGCACCGGGGAGCTGTTTTTT; CDR3 protein: CSVEGQGSTGELFF
clone size: NA; V gene: TRBV9; D gene: NA; J gene: TRBJ2-3; CDR3 DNA: TGTGCCAGCAGCCCCTGGGACGGCCGCACAGATACGCAGTATTTT; CDR3 protein: CASSPWDGRTDTQYF
clone size: NA; V gene: TRBV6-1; D gene: NA; J gene: TRBJ2-1; CDR3 DNA: TGTGCCAGCAGAGGGCAGGGGTCGACTTGGGAGCAGTTCTTC; CDR3 protein: CASRGQGSTWEQFF
clone size: NA; V gene: TRBV27; D gene: NA; J gene: TRBJ2-7; CDR3 DNA: TGTGCCAGCAGTTTCCCCCCCGGGCGGGTGCAGTACTTC; CDR3 protein: CASSFPPGRVQYF
clone size: medium-sized; V gene: TRBV7-2; D gene: NA; J gene: TRBJ1-5; CDR3 DNA: TGTGCCAGCAGCTTAGAGGATCAGCCCCAGCATTTT; CDR3 protein: CASSLEDQPQHF
clone size: NA; V gene: TRBV7-9; D gene: NA; J gene: TRBJ2-5; CDR3 DNA: TGTGCCAGCGGGGTTTATGAGACCCAGTACTTC; CDR3 protein: CASGVYETQYF
clone size: NA; V gene: TRBV6-1; D gene: NA; J gene: TRBJ2-7; CDR3 DNA: TGTGCCAGCAGTAACACAGGGACCCCCTACGAGCAGTACTTC; CDR3 protein: CASSNTGTPYEQYF
clone size: once; V gene: TRBV5-8; D gene: NA; J gene: TRBJ1-3; CDR3 DNA: TGTGCCAGCAGCTTCGGCAGGGACCCTGGAAACACCATATATTTT; CDR3 protein: CASSFGRDPGNTIYF
clone size: NA; V gene: TRBV10-3; D gene: TRBD2; J gene: TRBJ2-1; CDR3 DNA: TGTGCCATCAGTGAGTTCCGGACTAGCGGGAATAGCTCCTACAATGAGCAGTTCTTC; CDR3 protein: CAISEFRTSGNSSYNEQFF
clone size: few; V gene: TRBV7-2; D gene: NA; J gene: TRBJ2-7; CDR3 DNA: TGTGCCAGCAGCTTAAGGAGGGATAACTCCTACGAGCAGTACTTC; CDR3 protein: CASSLRRDNSYEQYF
clone size: medium-sized; V gene: TRBV7-6; D gene: TRBD2; J gene: TRBJ2-2; CDR3 DNA: TGTGCCAGCAGCTTAGAATCTAGCGGGAGAGGTGGGACCGGGGAGCTGTTTTTT; CDR3 protein: CASSLESSGRGGTGELFF
clone size: NA; V gene: TRBV7-3; D gene: NA; J gene: TRBJ2-2; CDR3 DNA: TGTGCCAGCAGCTTAACCCCAACAGGGAACACCGGGGAGCTGTTTTTT; CDR3 protein: CASSLTPTGNTGELFF
clone size: medium-sized; V gene: TRBV28; D gene: TRBD1; J gene: TRBJ2-7; CDR3 DNA: TGTGCCAGCAGTTCCATAGGGACAGGGGTACGTACGGAGCAGTACTTC; CDR3 protein: CASSSIGTGVRTEQYF
clone size: NA; V gene: TRBV9; D gene: NA; J gene: TRBJ2-2; CDR3 DNA: TGTGCCAGCAGTACGGGTTCCTACACCGGGGAGCTGTTTTTT; CDR3 protein: CASSTGSYTGELFF
clone size: NA; V gene: TRBV25-1; D gene: TRBD2; J gene: TRBJ2-3; CDR3 DNA: TGTGCCAGCAGTGGGGAGGGGTCAGATACGCAGTATTTT; CDR3 protein: CASSGEGSDTQYF
clone size: NA; V gene: TRBV19; D gene: TRBD2; J gene: TRBJ2-2; CDR3 DNA: TGTGCCAGTAGTATTTCTAGCGGGGGCACCGGGGAGCTGTTTTTT; CDR3 protein: CASSISSGGTGELFF
clone size: few; V gene: TRBV28; D gene: NA; J gene: TRBJ1-5; CDR3 DNA: TGTGCCAGCAGGCTATGGTATCAGCCCCAGCATTTT; CDR3 protein: CASRLWYQPQHF
clone size: once; V gene: TRBV11-3; D gene: TRBD1; J gene: TRBJ1-2; CDR3 DNA: TGTGCCAGCAGCTCGACAACAGGGGGCTATGGCTACACCTTC; CDR3 protein: CASSSTTGGYGYTF
clone size: NA; V gene: TRBV19; D gene: NA; J gene: TRBJ1-6; CDR3 DNA: TGTGCCCCACCCCCCGGGACCCTTCATTCACCCCTCCACTTT; CDR3 protein: CAPPPGTLHSPLHF
clone size: NA; V gene: TRBV10-2; D gene: NA; J gene: TRBJ2-2; CDR3 DNA: TGCGCCAGCAGTGAGAGTCCCCCCGGGGCCGGGGAGCTGTTTTTT; CDR3 protein: CASSESPPGAGELFF
clone size: NA; V gene: TRBV7-2; D gene: NA; J gene: TRBJ1-2; CDR3 DNA: TGTGCCAGCAGCTTAGCAGGGCGGGTAGGGGGGCGCATGGGTGGCTACACCTTC; CDR3 protein: CASSLAGRVGGRMGGYTF
clone size: NA; V gene: TRBV14; D gene: TRBD2; J gene: TRBJ2-7; CDR3 DNA: TGTGCCAGTTACCCACCAGGACTAGTCACCGAGCAGTACTTC; CDR3 protein: CASYPPGLVTEQYF
clone size: NA; V gene: TRBV28; D gene: NA; J gene: TRBJ2-7; CDR3 DNA: TGTGCCAGCAGTTTTTTCAAGCCGGGATCGCCCAACTCCTACGAGCAGTACTTC; CDR3 protein: CASSFFKPGSPNSYEQYF
clone size: NA; V gene: TRBV6-1; D gene: NA; J gene: TRBJ1-1; CDR3 DNA: TGTGCCAGCAGTGAGGGACAAGAGAACACTGAAGCTTTCTTT; CDR3 protein: CASSEGQENTEAFF